This TCR beta chain was observed in a study of radiation and T cells in renal cell carcinoma. Study-wide results and caveats: From baseline, blood top tumor clonotypes peaked at 2 weeks post-radiation.

Assay: immunoSEQ multiplex PCR; the TCRdb copy retains only in-frame clones and omits some. The data contain tens of thousands of clones, around 85% of them singletons. Germline CDR1 MDHEN, CDR2 SYDVKM. The CDR3 length is 12 residues. Between the trimmed V and J ends, which lost 2 bases and 6 bases, there was a span of 6 bases. Points on this clone: Antigen specificity is unknown.

Time point meaning: blood 2 weeks post-SBRT. The treatment here: 15 Gy SBRT to primary tumor, nephrectomy 4 weeks later. Serial blood draws occurred at baseline and 2 and 4 weeks post-SBRT. The tumor was a clear cell renal cell carcinoma. The receptor's source is a woman between 50 and 59 years old with renal cell carcinoma. The sample consisted of blood, taken from a patient whose treatment included radiotherapy and nephrectomy. The chain recombines TRBV28 with TRBJ2-3; D call uncertain. The DNA of the CDR3 is TGTGCCAGCAGTTTACCGGCGGATACGCAGTATTTT. It translates to CASSLPADTQYF. The entire variable domain, with the rest obtained from reference TRBV28 and TRBJ2-3, is as follows: DVKVTQSSRYLVKRTGEKVFLECVQDMDHENMFWYRQDPGLGLRLIYFSYDVKMKEKGDIPEGYSVSREKKERFSLILESASTNQTSMYLCASSLPADTQYFGPGTRLTVL.